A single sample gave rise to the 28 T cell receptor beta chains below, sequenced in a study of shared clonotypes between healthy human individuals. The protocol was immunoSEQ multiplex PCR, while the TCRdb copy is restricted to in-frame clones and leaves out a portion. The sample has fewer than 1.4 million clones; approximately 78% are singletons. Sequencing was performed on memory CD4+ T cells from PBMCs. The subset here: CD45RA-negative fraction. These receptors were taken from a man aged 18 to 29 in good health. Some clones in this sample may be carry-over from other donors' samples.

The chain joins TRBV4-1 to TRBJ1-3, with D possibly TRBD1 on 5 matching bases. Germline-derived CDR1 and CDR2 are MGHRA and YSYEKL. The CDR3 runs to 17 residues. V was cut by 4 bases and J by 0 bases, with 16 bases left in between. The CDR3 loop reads CASSLGVGRSSGNTIYF. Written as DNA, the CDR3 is TGCGCCAGCAGCCTGGGCGTGGGACGGAGCTCTGGAAACACCATATATTTT.

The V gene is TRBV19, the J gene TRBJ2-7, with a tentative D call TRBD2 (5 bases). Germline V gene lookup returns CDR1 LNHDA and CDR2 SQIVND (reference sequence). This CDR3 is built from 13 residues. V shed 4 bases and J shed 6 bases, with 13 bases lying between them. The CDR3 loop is CASSRTREFEQYF. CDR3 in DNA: TGTGCCAGTAGTAGAACTAGGGAGTTCGAGCAGTACTTC.

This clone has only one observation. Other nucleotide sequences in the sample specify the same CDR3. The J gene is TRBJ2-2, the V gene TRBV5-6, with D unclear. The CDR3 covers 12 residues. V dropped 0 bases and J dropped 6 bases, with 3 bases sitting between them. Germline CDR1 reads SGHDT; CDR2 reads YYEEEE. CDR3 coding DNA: TGTGCCAGCAGCTTGGCGGCCGGGGAGCTGTTTTTT. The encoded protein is CASSLAAGELFF.

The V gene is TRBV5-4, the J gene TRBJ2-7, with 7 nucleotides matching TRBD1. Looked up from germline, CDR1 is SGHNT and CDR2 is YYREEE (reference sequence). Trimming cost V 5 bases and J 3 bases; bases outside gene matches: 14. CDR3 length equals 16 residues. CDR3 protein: CASRRSAGTAVYEQYF. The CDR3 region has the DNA TGTGCCAGCAGAAGGAGTGCCGGGACAGCCGTCTACGAGCAGTACTTC.

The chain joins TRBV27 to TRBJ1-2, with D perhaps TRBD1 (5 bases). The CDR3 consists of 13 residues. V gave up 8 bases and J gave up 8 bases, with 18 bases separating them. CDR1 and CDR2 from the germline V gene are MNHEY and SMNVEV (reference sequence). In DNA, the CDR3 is TGTGCCAGCGGTACCGCCTTCGGGGACGGCTACACCTTC. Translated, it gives CASGTAFGDGYTF.

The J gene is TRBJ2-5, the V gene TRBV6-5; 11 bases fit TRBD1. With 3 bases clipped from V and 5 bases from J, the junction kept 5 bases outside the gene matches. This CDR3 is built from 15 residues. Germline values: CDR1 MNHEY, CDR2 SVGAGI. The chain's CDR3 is CASSYSRDRGETQYF. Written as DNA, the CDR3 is TGTGCCAGCAGTTATTCCCGGGACAGGGGGGAGACCCAGTACTTC.

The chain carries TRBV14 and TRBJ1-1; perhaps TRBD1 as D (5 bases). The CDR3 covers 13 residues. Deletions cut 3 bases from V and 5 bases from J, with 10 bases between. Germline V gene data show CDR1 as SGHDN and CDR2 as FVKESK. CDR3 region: CASSHLGRTEAFF. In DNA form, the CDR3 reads TGTGCCAGCAGCCACCTGGGACGGACTGAAGCTTTCTTT.

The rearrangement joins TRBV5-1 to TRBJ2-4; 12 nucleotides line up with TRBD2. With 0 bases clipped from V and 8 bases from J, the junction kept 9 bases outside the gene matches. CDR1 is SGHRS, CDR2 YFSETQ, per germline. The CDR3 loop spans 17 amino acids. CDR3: CASSLVASGRAGDIQYF. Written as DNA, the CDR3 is TGCGCCAGCAGCTTGGTAGCTAGCGGGAGGGCCGGGGACATTCAGTACTTC.

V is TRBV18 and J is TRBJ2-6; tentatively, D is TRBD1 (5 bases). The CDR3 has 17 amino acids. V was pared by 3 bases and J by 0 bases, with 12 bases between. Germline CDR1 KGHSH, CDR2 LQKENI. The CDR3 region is CASSPRWTISGANVLTF. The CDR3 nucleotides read TGTGCCAGCTCACCTAGATGGACAATCTCTGGGGCCAACGTCCTGACTTTC. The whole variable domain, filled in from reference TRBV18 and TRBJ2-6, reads NAGVMQNPRHLVRRRGQEARLRCSPMKGHSHVYWYRQLPEEGLKFMVYLQKENIIDESGMPKERFSAEFPKEGPSILRIQQVVRGDSAAYFCASSPRWTISGANVLTFGAGSRLTVL.

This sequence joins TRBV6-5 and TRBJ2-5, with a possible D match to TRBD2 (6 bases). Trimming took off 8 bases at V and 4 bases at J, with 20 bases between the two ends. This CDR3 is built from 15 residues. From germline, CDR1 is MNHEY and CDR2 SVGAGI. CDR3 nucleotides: TGTGCCAGCGAGGGCCGGAGGGGTAGGCGAGAGACCCAGTACTTC. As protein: CASEGRRGRRETQYF.

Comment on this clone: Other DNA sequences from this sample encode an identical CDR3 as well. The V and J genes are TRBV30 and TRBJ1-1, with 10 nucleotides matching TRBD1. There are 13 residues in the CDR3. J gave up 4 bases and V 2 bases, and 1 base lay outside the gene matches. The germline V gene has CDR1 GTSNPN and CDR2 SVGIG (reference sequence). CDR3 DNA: TGTGCCTGGAGTAGGGACAGGGGCACTGAAGCTTTCTTT. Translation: CAWSRDRGTEAFF.

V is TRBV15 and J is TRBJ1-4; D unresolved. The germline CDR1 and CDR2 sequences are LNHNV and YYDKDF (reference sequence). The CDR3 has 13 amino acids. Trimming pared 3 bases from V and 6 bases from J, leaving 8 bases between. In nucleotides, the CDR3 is TGTGCCACCAGCAGGGGTCCTGATGAAAAACTGTTTTTT. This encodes CATSRGPDEKLFF.

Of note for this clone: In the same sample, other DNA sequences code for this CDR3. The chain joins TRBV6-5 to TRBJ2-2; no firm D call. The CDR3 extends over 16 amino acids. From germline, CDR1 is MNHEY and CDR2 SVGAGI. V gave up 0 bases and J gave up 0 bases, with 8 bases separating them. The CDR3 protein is CASSYSPGANTGELFF. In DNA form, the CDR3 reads TGTGCCAGCAGTTACTCACCGGGCGCGAACACCGGGGAGCTGTTTTTT.

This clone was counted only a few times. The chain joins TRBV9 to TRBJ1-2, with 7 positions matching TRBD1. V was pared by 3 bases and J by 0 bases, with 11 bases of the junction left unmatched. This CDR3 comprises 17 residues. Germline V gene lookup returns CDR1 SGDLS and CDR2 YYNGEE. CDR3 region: CASSALLEGASNYGYTF. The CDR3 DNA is TGTGCCAGCAGCGCCCTCCTCGAGGGGGCGTCTAACTATGGCTACACCTTC.

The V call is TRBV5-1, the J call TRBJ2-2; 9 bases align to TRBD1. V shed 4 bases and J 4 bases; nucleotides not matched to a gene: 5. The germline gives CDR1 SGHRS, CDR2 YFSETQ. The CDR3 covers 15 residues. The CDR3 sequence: CASSKGQGSTGELFF. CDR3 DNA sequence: TGCGCCAGCAGCAAGGGACAGGGATCCACCGGGGAGCTGTTTTTT.

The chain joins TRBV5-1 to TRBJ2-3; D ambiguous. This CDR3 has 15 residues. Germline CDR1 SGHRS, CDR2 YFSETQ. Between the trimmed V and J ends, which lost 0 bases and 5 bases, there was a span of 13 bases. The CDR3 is CASSLVVALGDTQYF. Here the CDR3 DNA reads TGCGCCAGCAGCTTGGTAGTGGCGCTGGGAGATACGCAGTATTTT.

The CDR3 protein is CASSLLGPGKAFF. CDR3 nucleotides: TGTGCCAGCAGCTTGTTGGGGCCCGGTAAGGCTTTCTTT. The chain is built from TRBV7-2 and TRBJ1-1; possibly TRBD1 for D (5 bases). CDR1 is SGHTA, CDR2 FQGNSA, per germline. Trimming shortened V by 3 bases and J by 11 bases, and 16 bases separated the two germline ends. This CDR3 is built from 13 residues.

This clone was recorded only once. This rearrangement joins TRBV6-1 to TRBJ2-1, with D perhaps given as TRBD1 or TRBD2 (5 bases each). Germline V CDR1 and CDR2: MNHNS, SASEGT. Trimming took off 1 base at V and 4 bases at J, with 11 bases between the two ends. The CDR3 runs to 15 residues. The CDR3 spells CASSEVTGPYNEQFF. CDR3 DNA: TGTGCCAGCAGTGAAGTGACGGGGCCTTACAATGAGCAGTTCTTC.

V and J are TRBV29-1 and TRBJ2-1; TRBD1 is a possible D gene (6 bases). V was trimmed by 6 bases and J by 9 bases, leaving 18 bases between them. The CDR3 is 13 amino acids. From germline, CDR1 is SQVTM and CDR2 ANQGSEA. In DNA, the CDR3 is TGCAGCGTGACGACAGGCCCAAGAGGTGAGCAGTTCTTC. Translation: CSVTTGPRGEQFF.

CDR3 bases: TGTGCCAGTAGCAGGACGGGACTCAGGTACCAAGAGACCCAGTACTTC. Translated, it gives CASSRTGLRYQETQYF. The J gene is TRBJ2-5, the V gene TRBV19; tentatively, D is TRBD2 (6 bases). The CDR3 consists of 16 residues. Germline V gene data show CDR1 as LNHDA and CDR2 as SQIVND (reference sequence). Trimming pared 6 bases from V and 0 bases from J, leaving 17 bases between.

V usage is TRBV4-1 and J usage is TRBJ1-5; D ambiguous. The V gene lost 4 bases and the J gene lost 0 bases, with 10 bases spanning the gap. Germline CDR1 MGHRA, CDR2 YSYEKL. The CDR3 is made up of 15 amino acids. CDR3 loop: CASSLGQTSNQPQHF. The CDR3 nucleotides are TGCGCCAGCAGCCTTGGGCAGACTAGCAATCAGCCCCAGCATTTT.

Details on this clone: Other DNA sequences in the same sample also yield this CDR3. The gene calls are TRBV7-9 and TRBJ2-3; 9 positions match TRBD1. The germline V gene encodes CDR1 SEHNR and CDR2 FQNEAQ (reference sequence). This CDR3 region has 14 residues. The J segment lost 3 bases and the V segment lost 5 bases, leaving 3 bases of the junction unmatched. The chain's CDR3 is CASSADRGTDTQYF. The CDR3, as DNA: TGTGCCAGCAGCGCCGACAGGGGGACAGATACGCAGTATTTT.

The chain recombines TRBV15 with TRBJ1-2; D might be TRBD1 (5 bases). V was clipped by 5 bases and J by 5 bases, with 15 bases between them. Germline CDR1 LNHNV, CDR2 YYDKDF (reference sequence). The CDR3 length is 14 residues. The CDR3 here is CATSPGRGQYGYTF. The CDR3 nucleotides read TGTGCCACCAGCCCTGGGAGGGGCCAATATGGCTACACCTTC. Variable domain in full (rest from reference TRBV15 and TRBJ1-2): DAMVIQNPRYQVTQFGKPVTLSCSQTLNHNVMYWYQQKSSQAPKLLFHYYDKDFNNEADTPDNFQSRRPNTSFCFLDIRSPGLGDTAMYLCATSPGRGQYGYTFGSGTRLTVV.

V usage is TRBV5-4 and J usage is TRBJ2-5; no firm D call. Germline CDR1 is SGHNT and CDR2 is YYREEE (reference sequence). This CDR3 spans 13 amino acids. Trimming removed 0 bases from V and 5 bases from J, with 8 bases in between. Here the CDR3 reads CASSLGAGETQYF. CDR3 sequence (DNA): TGTGCCAGCAGCTTGGGGGCTGGGGAGACCCAGTACTTC.

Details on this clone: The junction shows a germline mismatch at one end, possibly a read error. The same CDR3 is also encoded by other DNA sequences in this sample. DNA of the CDR3: TGTGCCAGCAGCCTAGCACTAGCGGGAGGCACAGATACGCAGTATTTT. It encodes CASSLALAGGTDTQYF. This chain uses TRBV7-2 with TRBJ2-3, with 11 bases lining up with TRBD2. This CDR3 comprises 16 residues. Germline V gives CDR1 SGHTA, CDR2 FQGNSA.

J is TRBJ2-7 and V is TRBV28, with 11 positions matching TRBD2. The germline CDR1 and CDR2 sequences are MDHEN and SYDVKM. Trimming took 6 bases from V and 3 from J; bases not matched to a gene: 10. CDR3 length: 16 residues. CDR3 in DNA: TGTGCCAGCAGCGCCACCGGACTAGCGGGTCTCTACGAGCAGTACTTC. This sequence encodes CASSATGLAGLYEQYF.

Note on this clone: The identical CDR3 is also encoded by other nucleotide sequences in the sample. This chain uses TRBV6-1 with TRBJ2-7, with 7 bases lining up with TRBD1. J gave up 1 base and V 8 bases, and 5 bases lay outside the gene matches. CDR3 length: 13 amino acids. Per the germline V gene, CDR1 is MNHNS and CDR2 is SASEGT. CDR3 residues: CASSRTGSYEQYF. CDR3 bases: TGTGCCAGCTCTCGGACAGGATCCTACGAGCAGTACTTC.

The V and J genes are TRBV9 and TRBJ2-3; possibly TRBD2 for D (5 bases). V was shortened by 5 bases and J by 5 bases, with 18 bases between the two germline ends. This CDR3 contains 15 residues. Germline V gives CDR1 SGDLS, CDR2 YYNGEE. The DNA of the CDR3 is TGTGCCAGCAGTGAATCCTTCACGGGATTAGATACGCAGTATTTT. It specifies CASSESFTGLDTQYF.